This T cell receptor (beta chain) was captured in a study of T cell responses to AZD1222 COVID-19 vaccine. Germline CDR1 MNHEY, CDR2 SMNVEV (reference sequence). Trimming took 5 bases from V and 5 from J; bases not matched to a gene: 8. The CDR3 spans 15 residues. To note about this clone: The antigen is unknown.

Study-wide points: Clonal diversity may have been underestimated in mostly white British donors. Seropositive status at baseline applied to only 6 or 7 AZD1222 recipients. Elevations in Spike-specific TCR breadth and depth followed administration of two AZD1222 doses. Spike was spanned by vaccine-associated CD4 TCRs, which were dominant at 160-218 and 743-854.

The method was immunoSEQ multiplex PCR; TCRdb's version includes in-frame clones alone and lacks a portion of them. The sample has 75,000 to 95,000 clones, roughly nine tenths seen once. The V call is TRBV27, the J call TRBJ2-7; 11 bases agree with TRBD1. The sample was peripheral blood, taken on day 0 of MenACWY control vaccination. This receptor was identified in an adult in good health. The chain's CDR3 is CASSPPGQGANEQYF. The CDR3 coding sequence is TGTGCCAGCAGTCCACCCGGACAGGGGGCCAACGAGCAGTACTTC.